This TCR beta chain was identified in a study of early T cells in non-severe SARS-CoV-2 infection. Looking at the study overall: Unpaired chains resulted from sequencing bulk RNA of unsorted whole blood. General study findings and limits: Clonotype matching in VDJdb favored anti-spike CD8 responses and did not capture private and CD4 specificities.

This CDR3 is built from 19 residues. The J segment lost 2 bases and the V segment lost 5 bases, leaving 15 bases of the junction unmatched. Germline V CDR1 and CDR2: SGHTA, FQGNSA. On this clonotype: Antigen: not known.

From the 5' RACE reads, TCRdb called clonotypes with MiXCR, one entry per CDR3 protein. Here the sample spans 70,000 or so distinct CDR3 sequences, about 13% being singletons. The sample was whole blood. This clonotype originated in an adult who was a healthcare worker with PCR-confirmed SARS-CoV-2 infection or an uninfected control (not recorded which). The chain uses TRBV7-2 and TRBJ2-6, with 7 bases matching TRBD1. CDR3 in DNA: TGTGCCAGCAGCAGGCCTCCGGGACAGAGCCTCCCTGGGGCCAACGTCCTGACTTTC. Protein product: CASSRPPGQSLPGANVLTF.